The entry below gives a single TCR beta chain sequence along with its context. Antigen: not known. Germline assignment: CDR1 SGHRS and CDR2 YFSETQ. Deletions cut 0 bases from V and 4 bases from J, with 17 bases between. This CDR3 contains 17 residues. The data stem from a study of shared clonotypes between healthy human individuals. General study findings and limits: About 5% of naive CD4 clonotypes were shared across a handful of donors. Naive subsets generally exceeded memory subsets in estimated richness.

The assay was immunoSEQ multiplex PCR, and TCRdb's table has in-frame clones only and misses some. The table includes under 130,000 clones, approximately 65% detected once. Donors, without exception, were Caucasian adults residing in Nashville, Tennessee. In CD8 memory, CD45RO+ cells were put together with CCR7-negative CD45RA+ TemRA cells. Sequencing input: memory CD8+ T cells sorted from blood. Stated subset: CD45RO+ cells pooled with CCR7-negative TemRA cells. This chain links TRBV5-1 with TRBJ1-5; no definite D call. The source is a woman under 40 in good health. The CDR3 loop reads CASSLDPLGGLNQPQHF. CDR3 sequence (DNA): TGCGCCAGCAGCTTGGACCCATTGGGAGGATTGAATCAGCCCCAGCATTTT.